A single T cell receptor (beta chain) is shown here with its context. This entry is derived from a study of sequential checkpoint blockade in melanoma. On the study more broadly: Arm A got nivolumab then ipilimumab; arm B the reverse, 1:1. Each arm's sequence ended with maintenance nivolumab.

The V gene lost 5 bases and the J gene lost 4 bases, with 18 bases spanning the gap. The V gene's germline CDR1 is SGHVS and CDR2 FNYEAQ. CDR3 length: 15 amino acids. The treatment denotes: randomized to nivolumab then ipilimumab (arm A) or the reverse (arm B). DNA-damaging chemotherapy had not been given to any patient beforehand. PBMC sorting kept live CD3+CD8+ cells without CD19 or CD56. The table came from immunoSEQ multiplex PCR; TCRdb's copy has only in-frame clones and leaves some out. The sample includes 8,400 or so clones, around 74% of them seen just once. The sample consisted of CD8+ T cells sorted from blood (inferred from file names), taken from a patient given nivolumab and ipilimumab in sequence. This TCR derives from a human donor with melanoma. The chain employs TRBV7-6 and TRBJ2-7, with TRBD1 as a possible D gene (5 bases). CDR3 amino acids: CASSPVWGQGYEQYF. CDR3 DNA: TGTGCCAGCAGCCCAGTGTGGGGTCAGGGTTACGAGCAGTACTTC.